This is a list of T cell receptor beta chains from one sample in a study of read filtering for tumor transcriptome and immune sequencing. TCRdb re-called the reads with MiXCR, one entry per CDR3 protein. The sample shows about 58,000 distinct CDR3 sequences, roughly an eighth of them seen only once. The source material was a population of CD138-negative cells sorted from bone marrow. Every receptor here comes from a donor at least 40 years old with multiple myeloma. Both conserved end residues are part of each CDR3. The D gene is left open where the match is weak. Only part of the rows carry a size: once, few, many, or a class if the clone is expanded.

v_gene	d_gene	abundance	j_gene	CDR3aa	CDR3nt
TRBV4-1	TRBD1	many	TRBJ2-1	CASSHRDSYNEQFF	TGCGCCAGCAGCCACCGGGACAGCTACAATGAGCAGTTCTTC
TRBV19	.	many	TRBJ2-2	CASSGRQKAWAGELFF	TGTGCCAGTAGTGGCAGACAGAAGGCCTGGGCCGGGGAGCTGTTTTTT
TRBV5-1	.	many	TRBJ1-4	CASSLEGATNEKLFF	TGCGCCAGCAGCTTGGAGGGAGCAACTAATGAAAAACTGTTTTTT
TRBV7-2	TRBD2	many	TRBJ2-1	CASSGGLAGAAVQFF	TGTGCCAGCAGCGGGGGACTAGCGGGGGCGGCCGTGCAGTTCTTC
TRBV12-3/TRBV12-4	TRBD2	many	TRBJ2-1	CASSPTSGGDNEQFF	TGTGCCAGCAGCCCTACTAGCGGGGGGGACAATGAGCAGTTCTTC
TRBV7-9	.	many	TRBJ1-1	CASSLLTDMNTEAFF	TGTGCCAGCAGCTTATTGACGGACATGAACACTGAAGCTTTCTTT
TRBV11-3	.	many	TRBJ2-1	CASSLGGGFISYNEQFF	TGTGCCAGCAGCTTAGGAGGGGGGTTTATTTCCTACAATGAGCAGTTCTTC
TRBV3-1	.	many	TRBJ1-1	CASSGGGEAFF	TGTGCCAGCAGCGGGGGGGGTGAAGCTTTCTTT
TRBV29-1	TRBD1	many	TRBJ2-7	CSVEHRGYEQYF	TGCAGCGTTGAACACAGGGGGTACGAGCAGTACTTC
TRBV30	.	hyperexpanded	TRBJ2-6	CAGMGLSGANVLTF	TGTGCCGGGATGGGCCTCTCTGGGGCCAACGTCCTGACTTTC
TRBV19	.	many	TRBJ2-5	CASSIRREETQYF	TGTGCCAGTAGTATTCGGCGGGAAGAGACCCAGTACTTC
TRBV4-1	.	many	TRBJ1-5	CASSQGAGAGNQPQHF	TGCGCCAGCAGCCAGGGAGCCGGCGCCGGCAATCAGCCCCAGCATTTT
TRBV11-2	.	many	TRBJ1-2	CASSLDRQAAYGYTF	TGTGCCAGCAGCTTAGACCGGCAGGCTGCCTATGGCTACACCTTC
TRBV6-1	TRBD1	many	TRBJ2-7	CASSGTGSYEQYF	TGTGCCAGCAGTGGGACAGGGAGCTACGAGCAGTACTTC
TRBV12-3/TRBV12-4	TRBD2	many	TRBJ2-1	CASRKAGSSYNEQFF	TGTGCCAGCAGGAAAGCGGGAAGCTCCTACAATGAGCAGTTCTTC
TRBV20-1	.	many	TRBJ2-3	CSAPGRQGVQDTQYF	TGCAGTGCTCCCGGTCGTCAGGGCGTTCAAGATACGCAGTATTTT
TRBV14	.	many	TRBJ2-1	CASSRGGLRSSYNEQFF	TGTGCCAGCAGCCGGGGGGGCCTGCGGAGCTCCTACAATGAGCAGTTCTTC
TRBV10-3	.	many	TRBJ1-5	CAISELDQPQHF	TGTGCCATCAGTGAACTAGATCAGCCCCAGCATTTT
TRBV11-2	TRBD1	.	TRBJ2-5	CASSSAGGGTQYF	TGTGCCAGCAGCTCCGCAGGGGGTGGGACCCAGTACTTC
TRBV12-3/TRBV12-4	.	many	TRBJ1-6	CASSLEYGDMNSPLHF	TGTGCCAGCAGTTTAGAATACGGAGACATGAATTCACCCCTCCACTTT
TRBV4-1	TRBD1	many	TRBJ2-3	CASSQDRDRSLTQYF	TGCGCCAGCAGCCAGGACCGGGACAGGTCTTTAACGCAGTATTTT
TRBV6-1	.	many	TRBJ1-1	CASRGRKTMNTEAFF	TGTGCCAGCAGGGGACGGAAGACTATGAACACTGAAGCTTTCTTT
TRBV4-1	.	many	TRBJ2-2	CASSQIGANTGELFF	TGCGCCAGCAGCCAAATCGGGGCGAACACCGGGGAGCTGTTTTTT
TRBV4-2	TRBD1	many	TRBJ2-5	CASSQADTGVYQETQYF	TGTGCCAGCAGCCAAGCTGACACAGGGGTGTACCAAGAGACCCAGTACTTC
TRBV6-4	.	.	TRBJ2-3	CASSLEVTDTQYF	TGTGCCAGTAGCCTGGAAGTCACAGATACGCAGTATTTT